This TCR beta chain emerged from a study of PD-1 blockade in classical Hodgkin lymphoma. With regard to this clone: Antigen: not known.

Sequenced by immunoSEQ multiplex PCR; TCRdb stores in-frame clones only, minus some. Seen here are approximately 46,000 clones, approximately 73% observed once, and the top ten hold approximately 10%. General study results and limits: Before treatment, complete responders showed about the same diversity as newly diagnosed patients. Reports indicated that newly diagnosed patients had lower baseline TCR diversity than healthy donors did. Later analyses included only patients treated at least 1 year post-ASCT.

With 2 bases clipped from V and 0 bases from J, the junction kept 1 base outside the gene matches. The CDR3 runs 16 residues. CDR1 is SGHNT, CDR2 YYREEE, per germline (reference sequence). There was relapse after autologous stem cell transplantation in every patient, and there was variation in brentuximab vedotin exposure. Material: peripheral blood mononuclear cells (PBMCs), obtained at baseline. The rearrangement joins TRBV5-4 to TRBJ2-3, with TRBD2 matching 12 bases. The TCR was taken from a human donor with classical Hodgkin lymphoma. CDR3 residues: CASSFGLAGSTDTQYF. The DNA of the CDR3 is TGTGCCAGCAGCTTCGGACTAGCGGGGAGCACAGATACGCAGTATTTT.